These 22 T cell receptor beta chains were all obtained from the same sample, sequenced in a study of blood T cell repertoires in COVID-19. Libraries were prepared by immunoSEQ multiplex PCR; TCRdb keeps only in-frame clonotypes and omits some of them. The sample contains tens of thousands of clones, roughly 89% of which appear only once. Specimen: peripheral blood. These receptors all come from a man aged 35 to 55 with COVID-19, enrolled during active disease.

The CDR3 is CASSLALTGEYTGELFF. The CDR3, as DNA: TGTGCCAGCAGCTTAGCGCTGACGGGGGAGTACACCGGGGAGCTGTTTTTT. The chain uses TRBV7-6 and TRBJ2-2, with D possibly matching TRBD2 (6 bases). CDR1 SGHVS and CDR2 FNYEAQ come from the germline V gene. The CDR3 has 17 amino acids. V was shortened by 0 bases and J by 3 bases, with 14 bases between the two germline ends.

The chain has TRBV2 and TRBJ2-2; 8 bases map to TRBD2. The CDR3 extends over 14 amino acids. Germline CDR1 SNHLY, CDR2 FYNNEI. The trim removed 11 bases at V and 0 bases at J, leaving 5 bases unmatched. CDR3 nucleotide sequence: TGTGCCGGGCGGGGGGCGGCGAACACCGGGGAGCTGTTTTTT. The encoded protein is CAGRGAANTGELFF.

The V call is TRBV19, the J call TRBJ2-1; maybe TRBD2 (6 bases). The CDR3 runs 15 residues. CDR1 is LNHDA, CDR2 SQIVND, per germline (reference sequence). V was shortened by 6 bases and J by 2 bases, with 14 bases between the two germline ends. CDR3 amino acids: CASRVGGITYNEQFF. The CDR3 DNA sequence: TGTGCCAGTAGGGTAGGAGGGATTACCTACAATGAGCAGTTCTTC. The full variable domain, rest sourced from reference TRBV19 and TRBJ2-1, is DGGITQSPKYLFRKEGQNVTLSCEQNLNHDAMYWYRQDPGQGLRLIYYSQIVNDFQKGDIAEGYSVSREKKESFPLTVTSAQKNPTAFYLCASRVGGITYNEQFFGPGTRLTVL.

The rearrangement links TRBV11-2 to TRBJ1-1; D may be TRBD1 (5 bases). The V and J ends lost 3 bases and 1 base respectively, with 6 bases between them. This CDR3 is 13 amino acids long. Germline V gene lookup returns CDR1 SGHAT and CDR2 FQNNGV. The CDR3 nucleotides read TGTGCCAGCAGCTTTGGGGCGAACACTGAAGCTTTCTTT. This codes for CASSFGANTEAFF.

The genes are TRBV2 and TRBJ2-3; 12 bases map to TRBD2. Germline V lookup: CDR1 SNHLY, CDR2 FYNNEI. V shed 5 bases and J 5 bases; nucleotides not matched to a gene: 8. This CDR3 has 16 residues. DNA of the CDR3: TGTGCCAGCAGTCCCCGACTAGCGGGAGTCGAAGATACGCAGTATTTT. Its protein is CASSPRLAGVEDTQYF.

The rearrangement links TRBV3-1 (or the pseudogene TRBV3-2) to TRBJ2-2; weak D call: TRBD2 (5 bases). The ends were cut back, 4 bases at V and 0 bases at J, with 9 bases in the middle. This CDR3 is 15 amino acids long. Germline CDR1 and CDR2: LGHDT and YNNKEL (reference sequence). CDR3 DNA sequence: TGTGCCAGCAGCCCGGGGAATTCGAACACCGGGGAGCTGTTTTTT. It encodes CASSPGNSNTGELFF.

In its sample, this clone was seen once. The rearrangement links TRBV19 to TRBJ2-6; no firm D call. Trimming pared 9 bases from V and 0 bases from J, leaving 15 bases between. Germline CDR1 and CDR2: LNHDA and SQIVND (reference sequence). This CDR3 has 16 residues. CDR3 sequence: CASRGIIASGANVLTF. The DNA for the CDR3 is TGTGCCAGCAGAGGTATCATAGCCTCTGGGGCCAACGTCCTGACTTTC.

V and J are TRBV10-3 and TRBJ2-3, with 8 bases identical to TRBD2. The CDR3 is 14 residues long. CDR1 ENHRY and CDR2 SYGVKD come from the germline V gene. Trimming took 4 bases from V and 4 from J; bases not matched to a gene: 4. CDR3 nucleotides: TGTGCCATCAGTGGGGCGGGGGGCCCAGATACGCAGTATTTT. As protein: CAISGAGGPDTQYF.

The chain carries TRBV30 and TRBJ1-5; TRBD1 is a possible D gene (6 bases). The germline V gene has CDR1 GTSNPN and CDR2 SVGIG (reference sequence). Trimming cost V 5 bases and J 4 bases, with 12 bases left between them. The CDR3 contains 13 residues. The CDR3 DNA is TGTGCCTGGGCCCCACAGGGAAATCAGCCCCAGCATTTT. This sequence encodes CAWAPQGNQPQHF.

The chain couples TRBV6-2 or TRBV6-3 to TRBJ2-7; 8 bases agree with TRBD2. Looked up from germline, CDR1 is MNHEY and CDR2 is SVGEGT. V gave up 2 bases and J gave up 0 bases; unmatched junction bases: 3. The CDR3 has 15 amino acids. This CDR3 reads CASSYRRGDSYEQYF. The CDR3 bases are TGTGCCAGCAGTTACCGGCGGGGGGACTCCTACGAGCAGTACTTC.

This clone was seen only once. J is TRBJ1-1 and V is TRBV29-1; no firm D call. The CDR3 length is 10 residues. Germline V CDR1 and CDR2: SQVTM, ANQGSEA. Trimming stripped 6 bases from V and 1 base from J, with 3 bases between. The CDR3 region has the DNA TGCAGCGTGAGGAACACTGAAGCTTTCTTT. Its protein is CSVRNTEAFF.

The chain uses TRBV28 and TRBJ2-2; the match to TRBD2 covers 11 bases. The CDR3 sequence is 16 residues long. Germline trimming cut 5 bases from V and 5 bases from J; bases unmatched to any gene: 7. The germline V gene encodes CDR1 MDHEN and CDR2 SYDVKM. The CDR3 DNA follows: TGTGCCAGCAGTGTCGGACTAGCGGGCGGTACCGGGGAGCTGTTTTTT. As protein: CASSVGLAGGTGELFF.

In nucleotides, the CDR3 is TGTGCCGGCTCCGGAGGGGGCCTAGCTAACTATGGCTACACCTTC. It codes for CAGSGGGLANYGYTF. This rearrangement joins TRBV28 to TRBJ1-2, with 7 bases aligning to TRBD1. Germline V CDR1 and CDR2: MDHEN, SYDVKM. V was clipped by 11 bases and J by 0 bases; unmatched bases: 12. The CDR3 totals 15 residues.

This sequence joins TRBV14 and TRBJ2-7, with 11 bases lining up with TRBD2. V was pared by 3 bases and J by 5 bases, with 6 bases of the junction left unmatched. This CDR3 has 15 amino acids. Germline V gives CDR1 SGHDN, CDR2 FVKESK. The CDR3 coding sequence is TGTGCCAGCAGCCAGAGACTAGCGGGAAGTAACGAGCAGTACTTC. This codes for CASSQRLAGSNEQYF.

The chain has TRBV6-5 and TRBJ2-1, with TRBD1 as a possible D gene (6 bases). Trimming removed 8 bases at V and 4 bases at J, with 12 bases between. The CDR3 covers 13 residues. Germline V lookup: CDR1 MNHEY, CDR2 SVGAGI. The CDR3 DNA follows: TGTGCCAGCCACCGTGGACAGTACAATGAGCAGTTCTTC. The encoded protein is CASHRGQYNEQFF.

V is TRBV9 and J is TRBJ2-3; 9 nucleotides agree with TRBD2. CDR1 and CDR2 (germline): SGDLS, YYNGEE. The CDR3 has 16 amino acids. Trimming at V came to 4 bases and at J to 5 bases, leaving 11 bases not matched to a gene. CDR3 in amino acids: CASSPGAGGLGDTQYF. For the CDR3, the DNA is TGTGCCAGCAGCCCAGGTGCGGGAGGGCTTGGAGATACGCAGTATTTT.

The J gene is TRBJ2-1, the V gene TRBV20-1; 13 bases match TRBD2. The CDR3 is made up of 17 amino acids. Germline CDR1 and CDR2: DFQATT and SNEGSKA (reference sequence). Unmatched junction bases numbered 13, after V lost 3 bases and J lost 8 bases. CDR3: CSASYGTTSGGHDEQFF. CDR3 coding DNA: TGCAGTGCTAGTTATGGTACGACTAGCGGGGGGCACGATGAGCAGTTCTTC.

The gene calls are TRBV2 and TRBJ1-5; D unclear. CDR1 SNHLY and CDR2 FYNNEI come from the germline V gene. Trimming stripped 4 bases from V and 6 bases from J, with 10 bases between. CDR3 size: 13 residues. The chain's CDR3 is CASSVVLSQPQHF. The DNA for the CDR3 is TGTGCCAGCAGTGTGGTTTTGAGTCAGCCCCAGCATTTT.

This clone turned up a few times. The V gene is TRBV29-1, the J gene TRBJ1-1; 8 positions match TRBD1. Germline V gene sequence: CDR1 SQVTM, CDR2 ANQGSEA. Germline trimming cut 7 bases from V and 5 bases from J; bases unmatched to any gene: 9. The CDR3 length is 13 residues. CDR3 amino acids: CSAFGDRGTEAFF. CDR3 DNA sequence: TGCAGCGCCTTCGGTGACAGGGGTACTGAAGCTTTCTTT.

The gene calls are TRBV19 and TRBJ2-3; D might be TRBD2 (5 bases). Germline lookup yields CDR1 LNHDA and CDR2 SQIVND (reference sequence). Trimming removed 6 bases at V and 2 bases at J, with 9 bases between. CDR3 length: 13 residues. Written as DNA, the CDR3 is TGTGCCAGTAGGCCCGACTACACAGATACGCAGTATTTT. Translated, it gives CASRPDYTDTQYF.

The CDR3 sequence is CASSSITDTQYF. CDR3 sequence (DNA): TGTGCCAGTAGTTCTATCACAGATACGCAGTATTTT. The chain joins TRBV19 to TRBJ2-3; D is ambiguous. V lost 5 bases and J 2 bases, leaving 5 bases between the germline ends. The length of the CDR3 is 12 residues. Germline lookup yields CDR1 LNHDA and CDR2 SQIVND (reference sequence).

In this sample, this clone turned up once. The chain carries TRBV19 and TRBJ1-4, with 9 bases that match TRBD1. Trimming at V came to 4 bases and at J to 4 bases, leaving 1 base not matched to a gene. This CDR3 has 14 amino acids. The germline CDR1 and CDR2 sequences are LNHDA and SQIVND (reference sequence). The CDR3 nucleotides are TGTGCCAGTAGTAGGACAGGGGATAATGAAAAACTGTTTTTT. It specifies CASSRTGDNEKLFF.